This TCR beta chain was sequenced during a study of beta chain features in type 1 diabetes. Study-wide results and limits: Naive, central memory and regulatory TCRB repertoires appeared more similar among patients than healthy donors.

The authors reverse transcribed all of the isolated RNA, so sequencing captured expressed TCRB transcripts. Sequenced by immunoSEQ multiplex PCR; TCRdb stores in-frame clones only, minus some. The repertoire holds fewer than 550,000 clones, with approximately 10% as singletons. This clone came up many times. The antigen is undetermined. The CDR3 consists of 15 residues. The V end was cut by 0 bases, the J end by 7 bases, with 18 bases between. Looked up from germline, CDR1 is GTSNPN and CDR2 is SVGIG (reference sequence). The V call is TRBV30, the J call TRBJ1-1; TRBD1 might be the D (5 bases). Sample: naive CD4+ T cells from blood. The sequence derives from a woman between 18 and 29 years old in good health. The CDR3: CAWSVRLRGSIEAFF. CDR3 bases: TGTGCCTGGAGTGTACGACTTAGGGGAAGCATTGAAGCTTTCTTT. The full variable domain, in which reference TRBV30 and TRBJ1-1 provide the parts outside the CDR3, is SQTIHQWPATLVQPVGSPLSLECTVEGTSNPNLYWYRQAAGRGLQLLFYSVGIGQISSEVPQNLSASRPQDRQFILSSKKLLLSDSGFYLCAWSVRLRGSIEAFFGQGTRLTVV.